A selection of T cell receptor beta chains follows, all from one sample in a study of T cell repertoires in cytomegalovirus infection. MiXCR, applied by TCRdb to the reads, yields one record per CDR3 protein. Among 150,000 to 200,000 distinct CDR3 sequences, 13% to 15% were seen once, and the ten largest hold 25% to 30%. The sample comprised PBMCs. These receptors were obtained from a human donor in good health (CMV status not recorded). Some clones in this sample may be carry-over from other donors' samples. Each CDR3 is given with its conserved first and last residue. A D gene is named only where the DNA matches it firmly. Some rows have no size entry. The others give once, few or many, or a class for an expanded clone.

length	V	size	J	D	DNA	CDR3
14	TRBV28	NA	TRBJ2-7	TRBD2	TGTGCCAGCACCCCTGGGACTAGCGGAGGAGAGCAGTACTTC	CASTPGTSGGEQYF
16	TRBV27	NA	TRBJ1-5	NA	TGTGCCAGCAGTTATATTGAACAGAGGGGCAATCAGCCCCAGCATTTT	CASSYIEQRGNQPQHF
13	TRBV11-3	many	TRBJ2-2	NA	TGTGCCAGCAGCTTCAGGGACACCGGGGAGCTGTTTTTT	CASSFRDTGELFF
12	TRBV29-1	many	TRBJ2-5	NA	TGCAGCGTATCGACGGGCCAAGAGACCCAGTACTTC	CSVSTGQETQYF
20	TRBV6-2/TRBV6-3	few	TRBJ2-1	NA	TGTGCCAGCAGTTACCTAACCAATACCCTCGAGAAGCAGCGGCTCGATGAGCAGTTCTTC	CASSYLTNTLEKQRLDEQFF
13	TRBV29-1	few	TRBJ2-7	TRBD2	TGCAGCGTTGAGGGGAGGGAGACCTACGAGCAGTACTTC	CSVEGRETYEQYF
15	TRBV10-3	NA	TRBJ1-6	NA	TGTGCCATCAGTGAAAACCCCGGCGGTTTAGAACCCCTCCACTTT	CAISENPGGLEPLHF
15	TRBV6-2/TRBV6-3	NA	TRBJ2-7	NA	TGTGCCAGCAGTGACCTATACAAACCTTCCTACGAGCAGTACTTC	CASSDLYKPSYEQYF
17	TRBV12-3/TRBV12-4	few	TRBJ1-3	NA	TGTGCCAGCAGTTTACAACAGGCCTTAGGGTGGCTAAACACCATATATTTT	CASSLQQALGWLNTIYF
12	TRBV13	NA	TRBJ1-1	NA	TGTGCCAGCAGCTCTGGGACAAATGAAGCTTTCTTT	CASSSGTNEAFF
14	TRBV5-1	many	TRBJ1-5	NA	TGTGCCAGCAGCTTGGGATATAGCAATCAGCCCCAGCATTTT	CASSLGYSNQPQHF
12	TRBV5-4	NA	TRBJ1-1	NA	TGTGCCAGCAGCTTGGGAAGGTTCGAGGCTTTCTTT	CASSLGRFEAFF
16	TRBV12-5	few	TRBJ2-7	TRBD1	TGTGCTAGTGGTTTGGTCGGAGGGGACAGGGTCTACGAGCAGTACTTC	CASGLVGGDRVYEQYF
14	TRBV5-6	few	TRBJ2-7	TRBD2	TGTGCCAGCAACGGACTAGCGGTAGCCTACGAGCAGTACTTC	CASNGLAVAYEQYF
15	TRBV27	many	TRBJ1-6	TRBD1	TGTGCCAGCAGTCCAGGACAGGGTGTGCGATCACCCCTCCACTTT	CASSPGQGVRSPLHF
13	TRBV19	NA	TRBJ2-1	NA	TGTGCCAGTAGTCCGGGGGCCTGGGGTGAGCAGTTCTTC	CASSPGAWGEQFF
13	TRBV7-8	many	TRBJ2-7	NA	TGTGCCAGCAGCAGGGACCGGGGTGGCGAGCAGTACTTC	CASSRDRGGEQYF
20	TRBV19	few	TRBJ2-1	NA	TGTGCCAGTAGTATTCCGGCTCTTGGGCAGGGGTGGGGATCCTACAATGAGCAGTTCTTC	CASSIPALGQGWGSYNEQFF
14	TRBV29-1	many	TRBJ2-7	NA	TGCAGCGTTGAAGATCCGCACAGCCGGTACGAGCAGTACTTC	CSVEDPHSRYEQYF
13	TRBV20-1	NA	TRBJ2-2	TRBD1	TGCAGTGCTATTACACAGGGGCACGGGGAGCTGTTTTTT	CSAITQGHGELFF